This TCR beta chain was obtained from a study of blood T cell repertoires in COVID-19. Overall study: The United States, Italy and Spain provided the acute and convalescent COVID-19 samples. Sample material is recorded as cDNA or gDNA derived from T cells, B-cell-depleted T cells, or PBMCs.

CDR1 is LGHDT, CDR2 YNNKEL, per germline (reference sequence). The CDR3 sequence is 16 residues long. V was clipped by 4 bases and J by 2 bases, with 14 bases between them. Enrollment of patients from Seattle took place during active infection, with longitudinal follow-up. Original analysis: For nucleated cells, counts were estimated from reference gene primer amplification. Produced via immunoSEQ multiplex PCR; TCRdb's table is partial and in-frame only. V and J calls and clone size are copied from that table; D and trimming were computed from the DNA. The repertoire holds tens of thousands of clones, with 65% to 85% as singletons.

The chain recombines TRBV3-1 (or the pseudogene TRBV3-2) with TRBJ2-2; the D gene is possibly TRBD2 (8 bases). The specimen sequenced was peripheral blood. This sequence was found in a man aged 25 to 45 with COVID-19, enrolled during active disease. The CDR3 DNA reads as TGTGCCAGCAGCCTGGGACTAGGGGGCAACACCGGGGAGCTGTTTTTT. Its translation: CASSLGLGGNTGELFF.